This T cell receptor beta chain was captured in a study of CD8+ T cells in alopecia areata. The study, taken as a whole, reports: Greater clonality was observed in lesional scalp samples, especially alopecia totalis/universalis, versus normal scalp.

As regards this clone: Its antigen is still unknown.

After isolation, RNA underwent reverse transcription to generate cDNA as the sequencing template. TCRdb's table, derived via immunoSEQ multiplex PCR, lists solely in-frame clones and lacks some. The sample includes 65,000 to 95,000 clones, roughly half seen only once; the top ten take around 5%. With 5 bases clipped from V and 2 bases from J, the junction kept 1 base outside the gene matches. CDR1 is MNHEY, CDR2 SMNVEV, per germline (reference sequence). The CDR3 runs to 13 residues. This clonotype originated in a human donor with alopecia areata. Sequences were obtained from NKG2D-high CD8+ T cells sorted from blood. The chain is built from TRBV27 and TRBJ2-3, with 7 positions matching TRBD1. CDR3 loop: CASSTGDTDTQYF. The CDR3 nucleotides are TGTGCCAGCAGTACAGGGGACACAGATACGCAGTATTTT.